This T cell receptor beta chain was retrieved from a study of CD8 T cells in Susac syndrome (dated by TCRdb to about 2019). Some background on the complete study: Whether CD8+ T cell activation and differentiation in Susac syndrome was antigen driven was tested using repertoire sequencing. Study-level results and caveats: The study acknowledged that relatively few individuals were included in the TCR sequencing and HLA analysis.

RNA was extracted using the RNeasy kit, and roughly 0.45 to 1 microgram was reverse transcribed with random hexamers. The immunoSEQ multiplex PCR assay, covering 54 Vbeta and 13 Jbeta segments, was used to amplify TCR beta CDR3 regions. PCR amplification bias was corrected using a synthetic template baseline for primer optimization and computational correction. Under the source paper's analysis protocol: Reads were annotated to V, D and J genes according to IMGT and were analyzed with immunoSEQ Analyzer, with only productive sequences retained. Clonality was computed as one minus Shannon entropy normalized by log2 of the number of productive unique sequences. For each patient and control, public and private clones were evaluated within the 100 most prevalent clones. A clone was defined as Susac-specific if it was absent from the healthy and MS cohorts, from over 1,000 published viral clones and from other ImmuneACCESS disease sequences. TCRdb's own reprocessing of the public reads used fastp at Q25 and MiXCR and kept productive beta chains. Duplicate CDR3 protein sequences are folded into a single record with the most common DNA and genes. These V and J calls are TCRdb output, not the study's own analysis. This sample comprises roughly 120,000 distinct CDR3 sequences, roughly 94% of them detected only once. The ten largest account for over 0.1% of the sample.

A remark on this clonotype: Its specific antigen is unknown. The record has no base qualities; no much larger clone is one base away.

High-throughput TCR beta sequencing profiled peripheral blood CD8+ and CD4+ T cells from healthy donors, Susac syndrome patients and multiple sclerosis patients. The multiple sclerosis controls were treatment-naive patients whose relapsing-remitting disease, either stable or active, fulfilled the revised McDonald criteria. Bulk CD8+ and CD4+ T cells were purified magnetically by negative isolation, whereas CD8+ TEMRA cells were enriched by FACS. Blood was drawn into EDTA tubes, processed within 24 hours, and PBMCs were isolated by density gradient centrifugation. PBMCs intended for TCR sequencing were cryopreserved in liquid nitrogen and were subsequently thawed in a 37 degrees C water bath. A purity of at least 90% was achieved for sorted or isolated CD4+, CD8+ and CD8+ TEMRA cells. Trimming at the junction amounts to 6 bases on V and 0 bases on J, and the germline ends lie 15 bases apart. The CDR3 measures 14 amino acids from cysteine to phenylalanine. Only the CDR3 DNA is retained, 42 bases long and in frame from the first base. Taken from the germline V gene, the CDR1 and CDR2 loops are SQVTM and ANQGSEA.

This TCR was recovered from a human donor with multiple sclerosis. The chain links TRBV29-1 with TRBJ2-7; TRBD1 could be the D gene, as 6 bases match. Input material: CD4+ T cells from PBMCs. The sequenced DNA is TGCAGCGTCTCTGGCCGGACAGTCTCCTACGAGCAGTACTTC. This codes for CSVSGRTVSYEQYF.